The 23 T cell receptor beta chains below all came from one sample that was sequenced in a study of long-term antiretroviral therapy in people with HIV. At the survey level, the v3.0 immunoSEQ assay was run. Here immunoSEQ multiplex PCR was the method, and the copy in TCRdb shows in-frame clones only, minus some. The repertoire holds about 25,000 clones, with over 65% as singletons. Here the sequenced sample was unsorted PBMCs, taken 4.4 years after starting antiretroviral therapy. All receptors come from a man aged 25-40 years with HIV.

The chain links TRBV19 to TRBJ2-1; 7 bases map to TRBD1. The V gene's germline CDR1 is LNHDA and CDR2 SQIVND (reference sequence). V shed 6 bases and J 1 base; nucleotides not matched to a gene: 3. There are 14 residues in the CDR3. The CDR3 DNA follows: TGTGCCAGTAGCGACAGGGTATCCTACAATGAGCAGTTCTTC. Its translation is CASSDRVSYNEQFF.

This clone was seen only once. V and J are TRBV27 and TRBJ2-7, with D possibly being TRBD1 (6 bases). CDR1 is MNHEY and CDR2 is SMNVEV in the germline V gene (reference sequence). The CDR3 sequence is 18 residues long. The germline V and J ends were trimmed by 2 bases and 7 bases, with 27 bases remaining between them. The CDR3 here is CASSLVWGHEPEPREQYF. CDR3 nucleotide sequence: TGTGCCAGCAGTTTAGTGTGGGGACACGAGCCCGAACCGAGGGAGCAGTACTTC.

The chain has TRBV7-9 and TRBJ2-7; tentatively, D is TRBD1 (6 bases). Per germline, CDR1 SEHNR and CDR2 FQNEAQ (reference sequence). V was trimmed by 3 bases and J by 2 bases, leaving 17 bases between them. The CDR3 runs 16 residues. CDR3 loop: CASSLRGQGFAYEQYF. CDR3 nucleotides: TGTGCCAGCAGCTTGCGCGGGCAGGGGTTTGCCTACGAGCAGTACTTC.

V and J are TRBV27 and TRBJ1-4, with D maybe TRBD1 (6 bases). Trimming took 4 bases from V and 8 from J, leaving 14 bases between them. The germline V gene encodes CDR1 MNHEY and CDR2 SMNVEV (reference sequence). The CDR3 runs to 14 residues. CDR3 in amino acids: CASSWGAREEKLFF. The CDR3 region has the DNA TGTGCCAGCAGTTGGGGGGCTCGTGAGGAAAAACTGTTTTTT.

The V call is TRBV14, the J call TRBJ2-7, with TRBD1 as a possible D gene (6 bases). Germline V gene data show CDR1 as SGHDN and CDR2 as FVKESK. This CDR3 has 13 residues. Trimming pared 0 bases from V and 6 bases from J, leaving 9 bases between. This chain's CDR3 is CASSQDRQAEQYF. The CDR3 DNA sequence: TGTGCCAGCAGCCAAGATCGACAGGCCGAGCAGTACTTC.

This sequence joins TRBV18 and TRBJ2-3; D remains unclear. Trimming left V 0 bases short and J 0 bases short, with 4 bases between. This CDR3 is built from 14 residues. Germline loops: CDR1 KGHSH, CDR2 LQKENI. DNA for the CDR3: TGTGCCAGCTCACCACCATCTAGCACAGATACGCAGTATTTT. Protein product: CASSPPSSTDTQYF.

V and J are TRBV4-1 and TRBJ1-1; a weak D match, TRBD1 (6 bases). Trimming left V 4 bases short and J 2 bases short, with 14 bases between. CDR1 and CDR2 from the germline V gene are MGHRA and YSYEKL. This CDR3 comprises 15 residues. CDR3 sequence: CASSPWGGANTEAFF. CDR3 nucleotides: TGCGCCAGCAGCCCTTGGGGGGGGGCTAACACTGAAGCTTTCTTT.

The V and J genes are TRBV14 and TRBJ2-7; D is unclear. V was trimmed by 4 bases and J by 3 bases, leaving 7 bases between them. The CDR3 loop spans 12 amino acids. Per germline, CDR1 SGHDN and CDR2 FVKESK. CDR3: CASSPTGYEQYF. The CDR3 DNA reads as TGTGCCAGCAGCCCAACGGGCTACGAGCAGTACTTC. Combining the CDR3 with reference TRBV14 and TRBJ2-7 gives the whole variable domain EAGVTQFPSHSVIEKGQTVTLRCDPISGHDNLYWYRRVMGKEIKFLLHFVKESKQDESGMPNNRFLAERTGGTYSTLKVQPAELEDSGVYFCASSPTGYEQYFGPGTRLTVT.

Only one count was recorded for this clone. This chain links TRBV6-5 with TRBJ2-1; TRBD2 matches at 12 bases. With V trimmed by 4 bases and J by 8 bases, 6 bases remained unmatched. This CDR3 has 15 residues. Germline CDR1 and CDR2: MNHEY and SVGAGI. The CDR3, as DNA: TGTGCCAGCAGTTTTGGACTAGCGGGAATCGATGAGCAGTTCTTC. It codes for CASSFGLAGIDEQFF.

The V call is TRBV4-3, the J call TRBJ2-7; TRBD1 agrees at 8 bases. Looked up from germline, CDR1 is LGHNA and CDR2 is YSLEER. Trimming at V came to 0 bases and at J to 0 bases, leaving 4 bases not matched to a gene. This CDR3 comprises 16 residues. The chain's CDR3 is CASSQDRTGPSYEQYF. The CDR3 DNA reads as TGCGCCAGCAGCCAAGATCGGACAGGGCCCTCCTACGAGCAGTACTTC.

The chain recombines TRBV28 with TRBJ1-1; weak D call: TRBD1 (6 bases). Germline CDR1 and CDR2: MDHEN and SYDVKM. The CDR3 runs 13 residues. Deletions cut 6 bases from V and 4 bases from J, with 12 bases between. CDR3 bases: TGTGCCAGCAGGGTTGGGGGGCCCACTGAAGCTTTCTTT. The encoded protein is CASRVGGPTEAFF.

The sample holds one count of this clone. The chain has TRBV10-3 and TRBJ1-2, with D hard to call. Trimming removed 7 bases from V and 8 bases from J, with 11 bases in between. The CDR3 is made up of 11 amino acids. Germline values: CDR1 ENHRY, CDR2 SYGVKD. The DNA for the CDR3 is TGTGCCATCACCTGGACTCTCGGCTACACCTTC. Residues: CAITWTLGYTF.

This chain uses TRBV6-6 with TRBJ1-2; 8 nucleotides align to TRBD1. The CDR3 consists of 13 residues. Germline V CDR1 and CDR2: MNHNY, SVGAGI (reference sequence). V shed 7 bases, J shed 6 bases, and the junction held 7 bases outside the gene matches. The CDR3 nucleotides read TGTGCCAGCACCTGGACAGGGTTTGATGGCTACACCTTC. It codes for CASTWTGFDGYTF.

This clone was observed a handful of times. The chain is built from TRBV5-1 and TRBJ1-5; possibly TRBD1 for D (5 bases). The germline CDR1 and CDR2 sequences are SGHRS and YFSETQ. Trimming pared 0 bases from V and 1 base from J, leaving 8 bases between. This CDR3 comprises 15 residues. The DNA for the CDR3 is TGCGCCAGCAGCTTGGCAGGGTACAGCAATCAGCCCCAGCATTTT. Translating gives CASSLAGYSNQPQHF.

For the CDR3, the DNA is TGTGCCAGCAGCTTGAAAGAAGAAACCTACGAGCAGTACTTC. This gives the protein CASSLKEETYEQYF. This sequence joins TRBV13 and TRBJ2-7; no clear D gene. V gave up 3 bases and J gave up 2 bases, with 11 bases separating them. CDR3 length: 14 amino acids. Germline lookup yields CDR1 PRHDT and CDR2 FYEKMQ (reference sequence).

This clone has only one observation. The rearrangement uses TRBV2 and TRBJ2-2, with 10 positions matching TRBD1. V trimming: 6 bases; J trimming: 6 bases; junction bases outside the gene matches: 7. Germline lookup yields CDR1 SNHLY and CDR2 FYNNEI. The CDR3 totals 15 residues. The CDR3 DNA reads TGTGCCAGCAGGGGGGACAGGGGCACGGCCGGGGAGCTGTTTTTT. Residues: CASRGDRGTAGELFF.

The V gene is TRBV19, the J gene TRBJ1-1; D is unresolved. The CDR3 consists of 13 residues. Germline V gene data show CDR1 as LNHDA and CDR2 as SQIVND (reference sequence). With 9 bases removed from V and 1 base from J, the gap between germline ends came to 12 bases. The CDR3 DNA follows: TGTGCCAGCGGACCAACAACGAACACTGAAGCTTTCTTT. Translated: CASGPTTNTEAFF.

The rearrangement joins TRBV7-8 to TRBJ2-1; 13 bases are a match to TRBD2. The CDR3 length is 18 residues. Germline-derived CDR1 and CDR2 are SGHVS and FQNEAQ. V gave up 3 bases and J gave up 5 bases; unmatched junction bases: 10. CDR3 amino acids: CASSFATSGRLGNNEQFF. The CDR3 DNA follows: TGTGCCAGCAGCTTCGCGACTAGCGGGAGGTTGGGTAACAATGAGCAGTTCTTC.

V usage is TRBV28 and J usage is TRBJ1-1; no firm D call. Germline loops: CDR1 MDHEN, CDR2 SYDVKM. V was clipped by 3 bases and J by 11 bases, with 16 bases between them. There are 13 residues in the CDR3. CDR3 amino acids: CASSLDSLEEAFF. CDR3 DNA sequence: TGTGCCAGCAGTTTGGACTCACTAGAGGAGGCTTTCTTT.

The genes are TRBV18 and TRBJ1-1, with D possibly matching TRBD1 (5 bases). V gave up 6 bases and J gave up 4 bases, with 6 bases separating them. Germline CDR1 is KGHSH and CDR2 is LQKENI. CDR3 size: 11 residues. CDR3 nucleotide sequence: TGTGCCAGCTCGGGACTCACTGAAGCTTTCTTT. Translation: CASSGLTEAFF.

This sequence joins TRBV11-2 and TRBJ2-7; tentative D call: TRBD2 (6 bases). The CDR3 runs 15 residues. Germline-derived CDR1 and CDR2 are SGHAT and FQNNGV. V gave up 7 bases and J gave up 9 bases, with 25 bases separating them. This CDR3 reads CASMGGRGPGGVQYF. CDR3 DNA: TGTGCCAGCATGGGAGGAAGAGGTCCCGGCGGGGTGCAGTACTTC.

CDR3 amino acids: CAGGGEGEQYF. The CDR3 nucleotides read TGTGCCGGCGGGGGAGAAGGCGAGCAGTACTTC. This chain joins TRBV10-3 and TRBJ2-7; 7 bases fit TRBD2. V shed 11 bases and J 6 bases; nucleotides not matched to a gene: 7. Looked up from germline, CDR1 is ENHRY and CDR2 is SYGVKD. The CDR3 consists of 11 residues.

This clone was detected only a few times. This chain connects TRBV28 to TRBJ2-1; 13 bases map to TRBD2. The CDR3 extends over 17 amino acids. Germline CDR1 and CDR2: MDHEN and SYDVKM. The V segment lost 5 bases and the J segment 0 bases; nucleotides outside the gene matches: 4. CDR3 coding DNA: TGTGCCAGCAGTCCGGGACTAGCGGGAAGCTCCTACAATGAGCAGTTCTTC. Translating gives CASSPGLAGSSYNEQFF.